Below are 6 T cell receptor beta chains sequenced from a single sample in a study of cytomegalovirus exposure and HLA in healthy donors. The assay was immunoSEQ multiplex PCR, and TCRdb's table has in-frame clones only and misses some. Among 150,000 to 250,000 clones, roughly 77% were seen once, and the ten largest hold 1% to 1.5%. The sample consisted of PBMCs. The receptors here all came from a woman in her twenties or thirties in good health and CMV-seronegative.

CDR3 protein: CASSQRRPGLGPDYYEQYF. DNA for the CDR3: TGCGCCAGCAGCCAAAGGCGACCGGGACTGGGCCCGGATTACTACGAGCAGTACTTC. V and J are TRBV4-1 and TRBJ2-7; tentative D call: TRBD2 (6 bases). V was cut by 2 bases and J by 3 bases, with 26 bases left in between. CDR1 MGHRA and CDR2 YSYEKL come from the germline V gene. This CDR3 has 19 amino acids.

This chain joins TRBV11-2 and TRBJ2-7; D is perhaps TRBD1 (6 bases). The V gene's germline CDR1 is SGHAT and CDR2 FQNNGV. V lost 3 bases and J 0 bases, leaving 15 bases between the germline ends. The CDR3 is 16 residues long. In DNA, the CDR3 is TGTGCCAGCAGCTTGGGCTACAGGGTAAGCTCCTACGAGCAGTACTTC. This gives the protein CASSLGYRVSSYEQYF.

The chain combines TRBV29-1 with TRBJ2-5; D is possibly TRBD1 (5 bases). V dropped 4 bases and J dropped 4 bases, with 10 bases sitting between them. From germline, CDR1 is SQVTM and CDR2 ANQGSEA. This CDR3 spans 12 amino acids. The CDR3 reads CSVAGSGETQYF. CDR3 nucleotides: TGCAGCGTTGCAGGGTCAGGAGAGACCCAGTACTTC.

This sequence joins TRBV28 and TRBJ1-5, with D possibly matching TRBD1 (5 bases). CDR1 and CDR2 from the germline V gene are MDHEN and SYDVKM. This CDR3 contains 16 residues. Trimming pared 3 bases from V and 4 bases from J, leaving 16 bases between. Here the CDR3 DNA reads TGTGCCAGCAGTTTCACTCGGGGGGGACTGAATCAGCCCCAGCATTTT. Its protein is CASSFTRGGLNQPQHF.

The rearrangement links TRBV7-8 to TRBJ2-7, with unresolved D. Trimming cost V 2 bases and J 0 bases, with 5 bases left between them. The CDR3 is made up of 13 amino acids. CDR1 and CDR2 (germline): SGHVS, FQNEAQ. CDR3 DNA: TGTGCCAGCAGCTTAAGCCCCTCCTACGAGCAGTACTTC. Amino acid sequence: CASSLSPSYEQYF.

The chain uses TRBV5-4 and TRBJ2-5, with a weak D call TRBD2 (7 bases). CDR1 and CDR2 (germline): SGHNT, YYREEE (reference sequence). The CDR3 covers 16 residues. V gave up 3 bases and J gave up 7 bases, with 22 bases separating them. This CDR3 reads CASSYPRGAGAGTQYF. CDR3 DNA: TGTGCCAGCAGCTACCCGAGGGGTGCGGGGGCCGGGACCCAGTACTTC.